Below, 21 T cell receptor beta chains from the same sample are listed, as sequenced in a study of T cells in Graves' hyperthyroidism and ophthalmopathy. From RNA transcripts, TCR beta CDR3 regions were amplified. Primed by the HTBI set, a first-round RT-PCR was run on the TCR CDR3. TCRdb re-analysed the multiplex PCR reads in MiXCR, keeping a single row per CDR3 protein. The table includes around 250,000 distinct CDR3 sequences, approximately 25% detected once. Sequenced: blood. These receptors originate from a woman aged 35 to 49 with Graves' ophthalmopathy.

This clonotype came up many times. The chain uses TRBV2 and TRBJ2-7, with D maybe TRBD1 (6 bases). Germline-derived CDR1 and CDR2 are SNHLY and FYNNEI. CDR3 length equals 14 residues. The germline V and J ends were trimmed by 5 bases and 2 bases, with 13 bases remaining between them. The CDR3, as DNA: TGTGCCAGCAGTTTGACAGGAAGTACCTACGAGCAGTACTTC. It is translated as CASSLTGSTYEQYF. Filled out from reference TRBV2 and TRBJ2-7, the complete variable domain reads EPEVTQTPSHQVTQMGQEVILRCVPISNHLYFYWYRQILGQKVEFLVSFYNNEISEKSEIFDDQFSVERPDGSNFTLKIRSTKLEDSAMYFCASSLTGSTYEQYFGPGTRLTVT.

At least ten counts were recorded for this clonotype. The rearrangement links TRBV30 to TRBJ1-1, with D possibly TRBD1 on 5 matching bases. Trimming took 2 bases from V and 1 from J, leaving 11 bases between them. The CDR3 spans 14 residues. Germline-derived CDR1 and CDR2 are GTSNPN and SVGIG (reference sequence). The CDR3 coding sequence is TGTGCCTGGAGTCAGGGTAGCGGGAACACTGAAGCTTTCTTT. It encodes CAWSQGSGNTEAFF.

This clonotype occurred many times. The rearrangement uses TRBV18 and TRBJ1-5; D is perhaps TRBD1 (6 bases). CDR1 is KGHSH and CDR2 is LQKENI in the germline V gene. The length of the CDR3 is 16 residues. V was clipped by 4 bases and J by 2 bases, with 15 bases between them. The CDR3 bases are TGTGCCAGCTCACAGGTGGGGGCGCGGGGCAATCAGCCCCAGCATTTT. It is translated as CASSQVGARGNQPQHF. Together with reference TRBV18 and TRBJ1-5, the CDR3 gives the full variable domain: NAGVMQNPRHLVRRRGQEARLRCSPMKGHSHVYWYRQLPEEGLKFMVYLQKENIIDESGMPKERFSAEFPKEGPSILRIQQVVRGDSAAYFCASSQVGARGNQPQHFGDGTRLSIL.

Worth noting for this clonotype: A much more abundant neighbour one base away suggests this may be a read error. This rearrangement joins TRBV7-9 to TRBJ1-5; 8 nucleotides match TRBD1. Germline V lookup: CDR1 SEHNR, CDR2 FQNEAQ (reference sequence). The CDR3 is 15 amino acids. As DNA, the CDR3 is TGTGGCAGCAGCTACGGACAGGGCAGCCATCAGCCCCAGCATTTT. It codes for CGSSYGQGSHQPQHF.

In its sample, this clonotype was seen many times. The rearrangement uses TRBV11-2 and TRBJ1-1, with 8 bases identical to TRBD1. Per the germline V gene, CDR1 is SGHAT and CDR2 is FQNNGV. V lost 5 bases, J lost 0 bases, and 11 bases stayed unmatched. This CDR3 has 17 residues. The CDR3 sequence is CASSKTGGSLVNTEAFF. In DNA, the CDR3 is TGTGCCAGCAGCAAAACAGGGGGTAGCTTAGTGAACACTGAAGCTTTCTTT. Filled out from reference TRBV11-2 and TRBJ1-1, the complete variable domain reads EAGVAQSPRYKIIEKRQSVAFWCNPISGHATLYWYQQILGQGPKLLIQFQNNGVVDDSQLPKDRFSAERLKGVDSTLKIQPAKLEDSAVYLCASSKTGGSLVNTEAFFGQGTRLTVV.

This clonotype was seen ten or more times. CDR3 sequence: CASSLTRQGTEAFF. CDR3 DNA: TGCGCCAGCAGCTTGACCCGACAGGGCACTGAAGCTTTCTTT. V and J are TRBV5-1 and TRBJ1-1; 7 bases are shared with TRBD1. V shed 1 base and J 4 bases; nucleotides not matched to a gene: 4. This CDR3 spans 14 amino acids. CDR1 is SGHRS, CDR2 YFSETQ, per germline.

The V call is TRBV7-3, the J call TRBJ2-5; 8 bases match TRBD1. After removal of 2 bases from V and 4 bases from J, the junction contained 6 bases not matched to a gene. This CDR3 comprises 15 residues. Per the germline V gene, CDR1 is SGHTA and CDR2 is FQGTGA. CDR3 protein: CASSLGTGQGETQYF. The CDR3 DNA follows: TGTGCCAGCAGCTTAGGAACCGGACAGGGAGAGACCCAGTACTTC.

V and J are TRBV28 and TRBJ1-5; D gene uncertain. V was shortened by 7 bases and J by 13 bases, with 17 bases between the two germline ends. In germline, CDR1 is MDHEN, CDR2 SYDVKM. This CDR3 is 12 amino acids long. CDR3 DNA: TGTGCCAGCACCGACCCGCGACGGAAACAGCATTTT. This gives the protein CASTDPRRKQHF.

This clonotype was seen many times. This rearrangement joins TRBV10-3 to TRBJ1-1; 7 nucleotides match TRBD1. There are 13 residues in the CDR3. Germline CDR1 reads ENHRY; CDR2 reads SYGVKD. J lost 0 bases, V lost 10 bases, and 5 bases had no gene match. The CDR3 protein is CATVGQLNTEAFF. In nucleotides, the CDR3 is TGTGCCACCGTGGGACAGTTGAACACTGAAGCTTTCTTT.

This clonotype has only one observation. The V gene is TRBV18, the J gene TRBJ2-7; TRBD1 matches 9 bases. The trim removed 2 bases at V and 4 bases at J, leaving 3 bases unmatched. Germline V gene data show CDR1 as KGHSH and CDR2 as LQKENI. The CDR3 spans 14 residues. The CDR3 here is CASSPGTGIYEQYF. The CDR3 DNA reads as TGTGCCAGCTCACCAGGGACAGGGATTTACGAGCAGTACTTC.

This clonotype was seen ten or more times. V gene TRBV10-3 combines with J gene TRBJ2-7; 8 bases match TRBD2. CDR3 length: 13 residues. Germline V lookup: CDR1 ENHRY, CDR2 SYGVKD. The V and J ends lost 11 bases and 4 bases, in that order; junction bases with no gene match: 10. CDR3 sequence reads: CAVGGAGEYEQYF. The CDR3 nucleotides read TGTGCCGTCGGGGGAGCGGGGGAATACGAGCAGTACTTC.

The chain's CDR3 is CASSLGRGMGNTEAFF. CDR3 nucleotides: TGTGCCAGCAGCCTAGGGCGGGGAATGGGAAACACTGAAGCTTTCTTT. This chain connects TRBV12-3 or TRBV12-4 to TRBJ1-1; the D is unclear. This CDR3 comprises 16 residues. The V gene lost 6 bases and the J gene lost 2 bases, with 19 bases spanning the gap.

This clonotype was picked up many times. The chain couples TRBV30 to TRBJ1-5; possible D gene TRBD1, 5 bases. The CDR3 has 14 residues. From germline, CDR1 is GTSNPN and CDR2 SVGIG (reference sequence). The germline V and J ends were trimmed by 2 bases and 4 bases, with 12 bases remaining between them. The CDR3 DNA sequence: TGTGCCTGGAGTTCCTCGGGGGTTAATCAGCCCCAGCATTTT. This encodes CAWSSSGVNQPQHF. Based on the CDR3 plus reference TRBV30 and TRBJ1-5, the full variable domain is SQTIHQWPATLVQPVGSPLSLECTVEGTSNPNLYWYRQAAGRGLQLLFYSVGIGQISSEVPQNLSASRPQDRQFILSSKKLLLSDSGFYLCAWSSSGVNQPQHFGDGTRLSIL.

This clonotype has just a few counts. This chain connects TRBV5-1 to TRBJ1-1; tentative D call: TRBD1 (5 bases). V gave up 2 bases and J gave up 1 base, with 12 bases separating them. The CDR3 is 15 amino acids. Germline CDR1 reads SGHRS; CDR2 reads YFSETQ. This chain's CDR3 is CASSFEGVRNTEAFF. The CDR3 nucleotides read TGCGCCAGCAGCTTTGAAGGGGTTCGGAACACTGAAGCTTTCTTT.

This clonotype has a count of ten or more. A much larger clone differs from this one at a single base, so this may be a read error. CDR3 coding DNA: TGCGGTGCTAGGATCCAAGTACCCTACGAGCAGTACTTC. Protein product: CGARIQVPYEQYF. The J gene is TRBJ2-7, the V gene TRBV20-1; no definite D call. The CDR3 contains 13 residues. Germline CDR1 reads DFQATT; CDR2 reads SNEGSKA (reference sequence).

As concerns this clonotype: At one of its ends the junction is not consistent with the germline gene, which may arise from a read error. The chain combines TRBV6-1 with TRBJ1-5; the D is unclear. CDR3 length equals 15 residues. Germline lookup yields CDR1 MNHNS and CDR2 SASEGT. The CDR3 loop is CASSEVDAPGQPQLF. DNA of the CDR3: TGTGCCAGCAGTGAAGTCGACGCCCCGGGTCAGCCCCAGCTTTTT.

At least ten counts were recorded for this clonotype. The rearrangement joins TRBV6-5 to TRBJ1-5; 9 bases are shared with TRBD1. The CDR3 length is 17 residues. The germline gives CDR1 MNHEY, CDR2 SVGAGI. With 8 bases clipped from V and 1 base from J, the junction kept 12 bases outside the gene matches. This CDR3 reads CASRSRDRDRSNQPQHF. The CDR3 DNA is TGTGCCAGCCGTTCCCGGGACAGGGACCGGAGCAATCAGCCCCAGCATTTT.

The table lists this clonotype with many counts. This chain joins TRBV7-2 and TRBJ2-2; 10 bases match TRBD2. The length of the CDR3 is 15 residues. CDR1 SGHTA and CDR2 FQGNSA come from the germline V gene. After removal of 2 bases from V and 7 bases from J, the junction contained 4 bases not matched to a gene. CDR3 loop: CASSLLAGAVGELFF. The CDR3 DNA is TGTGCCAGCAGCTTACTAGCGGGAGCTGTCGGGGAGCTGTTTTTT. Using reference TRBV7-2 and TRBJ2-2 for the parts outside the CDR3, the full variable domain is GAGVSQSPSNKVTEKGKDVELRCDPISGHTALYWYRQSLGQGLEFLIYFQGNSAPDKSGLPSDRFSAERTGGSVSTLTIQRTQQEDSAVYLCASSLLAGAVGELFFGEGSRLTVL.

This clonotype was counted ten times or more. CDR3 in amino acids: CASKVAEPYEQYF. DNA for the CDR3: TGTGCCAGCAAAGTAGCGGAACCCTACGAGCAGTACTTC. V gene TRBV6-5 combines with J gene TRBJ2-7, with D possibly being TRBD2 (6 bases). Germline values: CDR1 MNHEY, CDR2 SVGAGI. The V end was cut by 7 bases, the J end by 2 bases, with 12 bases between. This CDR3 has 13 residues.

As DNA, the CDR3 is TGCAGTGCTAGAAAGGGGGGGAGTAGCGGGAGAGGGAATGAGCAGTTCTTC. Translating it yields CSARKGGSSGRGNEQFF. The chain combines TRBV20-1 with TRBJ2-1, with TRBD2 matching 9 bases. CDR3 size: 17 residues. The germline CDR1 and CDR2 sequences are DFQATT and SNEGSKA (reference sequence). Trimming cost V 2 bases and J 7 bases; bases outside gene matches: 15.

Many counts were recorded for this clonotype. The gene calls are TRBV5-1 and TRBJ2-7; D remains unclear. Per germline, CDR1 SGHRS and CDR2 YFSETQ. The CDR3 is 13 amino acids. Trimming removed 1 base at V and 3 bases at J, with 8 bases between. CDR3 loop: CASSLSEYYEQYF. DNA of the CDR3: TGCGCCAGCAGCTTGTCGGAATACTACGAGCAGTACTTC.